A single sample is the source of the 17 T cell receptor beta chains below, sequenced in a study of a mutant IDH1 vaccine in newly diagnosed glioma. The time point here: week 35, safety follow-up. What each vaccine dose contained was 300 ug of mutant IDH1 20-mer peptide, accompanied by topical imiquimod. Generated by immunoSEQ multiplex PCR, the TCRdb table keeps only in-frame clones and is missing some. Among around 57,000 clones listed, around 84% were seen once. These TCRs are of unknown antigen specificity. Sequencing was performed on PBMCs, taken from a glioma patient whose treatment included an IDH1 peptide vaccine. The source is a man aged 30 to 45 with glioma.

V is TRBV7-7 and J is TRBJ1-5; D may be TRBD1 (5 bases). Germline values: CDR1 SSHAT, CDR2 FNYEAQ (reference sequence). V gave up 4 bases and J gave up 4 bases, with 14 bases separating them. The CDR3 is made up of 15 amino acids. The CDR3 sequence: CASSYNVGLNQPQHF. The DNA of the CDR3 is TGTGCCAGCAGCTATAACGTGGGGCTAAATCAGCCCCAGCATTTT.

J is TRBJ2-2 and V is TRBV27; 10 bases are shared with TRBD1. This CDR3 has 18 residues. With V trimmed by 1 base and J by 3 bases, 8 bases remained unmatched. The germline V gene has CDR1 MNHEY and CDR2 SMNVEV (reference sequence). CDR3 in amino acids: CASSLFSLGTGDTGELFF. CDR3 coding DNA: TGTGCCAGCAGTTTATTTTCTTTAGGGACAGGGGACACCGGGGAGCTGTTTTTT.

V usage is TRBV6-5 and J usage is TRBJ1-2; 7 bases are shared with TRBD1. Germline V gene sequence: CDR1 MNHEY, CDR2 SVGAGI. Trimming removed 4 bases from V and 0 bases from J; junction bases left unmatched: 2. This CDR3 spans 14 amino acids. The CDR3 bases are TGTGCCAGCAGTTCGGGACAGTCTAACTATGGCTACACCTTC. Residues: CASSSGQSNYGYTF.

The chain uses TRBV7-8 and TRBJ1-2; D gene ambiguous. V lost 0 bases and J lost 0, with 11 bases in between. Germline V lookup: CDR1 SGHVS, CDR2 FQNEAQ. The CDR3 runs to 16 residues. The CDR3 DNA sequence: TGTGCCAGCAGCTTAGCAGGAGGGTCCGCTAACTATGGCTACACCTTC. Protein: CASSLAGGSANYGYTF.

This clone was seen a single time. V and J are TRBV7-2 and TRBJ1-2; D gene unclear. The CDR3 loop spans 14 amino acids. The V end was cut by 5 bases, the J end by 1 base, with 11 bases between. Germline V gene data show CDR1 as SGHTA and CDR2 as FQGNSA. The CDR3 spells CASSLELFNYGYTF. The DNA for the CDR3 is TGTGCCAGCAGCCTCGAACTCTTTAACTATGGCTACACCTTC.

This clone has just one count. The chain couples TRBV11-2 to TRBJ1-6; possible D gene TRBD1, 5 bases. Trimming removed 2 bases from V and 9 bases from J, with 11 bases in between. The CDR3 has 14 amino acids. In germline, CDR1 is SGHAT, CDR2 FQNNGV. In DNA form, the CDR3 reads TGTGCCAGCAGCTTACATGGACAAGGTTCACCCCTCCACTTT. Protein product: CASSLHGQGSPLHF. Filled out from reference TRBV11-2 and TRBJ1-6, the complete variable domain reads EAGVAQSPRYKIIEKRQSVAFWCNPISGHATLYWYQQILGQGPKLLIQFQNNGVVDDSQLPKDRFSAERLKGVDSTLKIQPAKLEDSAVYLCASSLHGQGSPLHFGNGTRLTVT.

V usage is TRBV2 and J usage is TRBJ1-5; D unclear. The V and J ends lost 8 bases and 4 bases respectively, with 15 bases between them. CDR1 and CDR2 (germline): SNHLY, FYNNEI. The CDR3 is 14 amino acids. As DNA, the CDR3 is TGTGCCAGCGCCGGGTTTTCTGAGAATCAGCCCCAGCATTTT. It is translated as CASAGFSENQPQHF.

This clone was observed once. The chain recombines TRBV5-6 with TRBJ2-2, with a weak D call TRBD1 (6 bases). V lost 3 bases and J lost 7, with 19 bases in between. The CDR3 consists of 16 residues. Per the germline V gene, CDR1 is SGHDT and CDR2 is YYEEEE. CDR3 in amino acids: CASSWSAQGDIGELFF. CDR3 nucleotides: TGTGCCAGCAGCTGGTCGGCACAAGGGGACATCGGGGAGCTGTTTTTT.

V is TRBV30 and J is TRBJ2-7; 7 bases map to TRBD1. Germline trimming cut 4 bases from V and 2 bases from J; bases unmatched to any gene: 2. Germline V gene sequence: CDR1 GTSNPN, CDR2 SVGIG (reference sequence). The CDR3 covers 12 residues. The CDR3 sequence is CAWNRGTYEQYF. In DNA form, the CDR3 reads TGTGCCTGGAACAGGGGAACCTACGAGCAGTACTTC.

The chain is built from TRBV25-1 and TRBJ1-4, with D hard to call. V shed 7 bases and J shed 7 bases, with 13 bases lying between them. The germline gives CDR1 MGHDK, CDR2 SYGVNS. There are 13 residues in the CDR3. The CDR3 coding sequence is TGTGCCAGCATGAGGGCTGGAGGTGAAAAACTGTTTTTT. Translating gives CASMRAGGEKLFF.

This chain joins TRBV7-9 and TRBJ1-4; D possibly corresponds to TRBD1 (5 bases). The CDR3 covers 16 residues. Germline V CDR1 and CDR2: SEHNR, FQNEAQ (reference sequence). Trimming cost V 3 bases and J 10 bases, with 21 bases left between them. CDR3 coding DNA: TGTGCCAGCAGCTTCTCCGGGGCCCTATCCGGAGGAAAACTGTTTTTT. Encoded protein: CASSFSGALSGGKLFF.

The rearrangement links TRBV5-6 to TRBJ1-6; weak D call: TRBD1 (5 bases). V was trimmed by 6 bases and J by 0 bases, leaving 19 bases between them. CDR3 length equals 18 residues. CDR1 and CDR2 from the germline V gene are SGHDT and YYEEEE. The DNA of the CDR3 is TGTGCCAGCACCCGACGTGGGGGTGCCAGCTCCTATAATTCACCCCTCCACTTT. It encodes CASTRRGGASSYNSPLHF.

This chain's CDR3 is CASSFGGNTEAFF. CDR3 bases: TGCGCCAGCAGCTTCGGGGGGAACACTGAAGCTTTCTTT. The V gene is TRBV5-1, the J gene TRBJ1-1; D possibly corresponds to TRBD1 (5 bases). The V end was cut by 2 bases, the J end by 1 base, with 6 bases between. CDR1 is SGHRS and CDR2 is YFSETQ in the germline V gene. The CDR3 consists of 13 residues.

This rearrangement joins TRBV5-8 to TRBJ1-4; no reliable D call. This CDR3 has 14 amino acids. The germline CDR1 and CDR2 sequences are SGHTS and YDEGEE. The V end lost 1 base, the J end lost 7 bases, and 11 bases lay between the germline ends. The CDR3 DNA is TGTGCCAGCAGCTTGTCTAGGGAACCTGAAAAACTGTTTTTT. Translating it yields CASSLSREPEKLFF.

V and J are TRBV4-1 and TRBJ1-2; 9 nucleotides line up with TRBD1. The V and J ends lost 7 bases and 3 bases, in that order; junction bases with no gene match: 6. The V gene's germline CDR1 is MGHRA and CDR2 YSYEKL. The CDR3 covers 14 residues. CDR3 DNA: TGCGCCAGCAATCCGGGACAGGGATACTATGGCTACACCTTC. Its translation: CASNPGQGYYGYTF.

This clone appeared a single time. This rearrangement joins TRBV27 to TRBJ1-6; no clear D. The V end lost 4 bases, the J end lost 0 bases, and 10 bases lay between the germline ends. The CDR3 contains 16 residues. Germline CDR1 reads MNHEY; CDR2 reads SMNVEV (reference sequence). The chain's CDR3 is CASSWTRSSYNSPLHF. The CDR3 DNA reads as TGTGCCAGCAGTTGGACCAGGAGCTCCTATAATTCACCCCTCCACTTT.

The chain uses TRBV7-9 and TRBJ1-4, with 10 positions matching TRBD1. Germline V CDR1 and CDR2: SEHNR, FQNEAQ (reference sequence). With 5 bases clipped from V and 7 bases from J, the junction kept 19 bases outside the gene matches. This CDR3 comprises 19 residues. CDR3 bases: TGTGCCAGCAGCACCTTTGGTGACCCCGGGACAGGGGTTCCTGAAAAACTGTTTTTT. Translation gives CASSTFGDPGTGVPEKLFF.